This T cell receptor (beta chain) was documented in a study of blood T cell repertoires in COVID-19. On the study more broadly: The origin of the acute and convalescent COVID-19 samples was the United States, Italy and Spain.

The junction had 9 bases not matched to a gene; V was cut back by 6 bases and J by 5 bases. Per germline, CDR1 MNHNS and CDR2 SASEGT. CDR3 length: 16 amino acids. Per the authors' pipeline: Nucleated cell number was recorded as an estimate derived from reference gene primer amplification. Profiled with immunoSEQ multiplex PCR; TCRdb holds only in-frame clones, not every one. V and J calls and clone size are those listed in that table; D and trimming were worked out from the DNA. The sample has about 90,000 clones, 76% seen once. The chain carries TRBV6-1 and TRBJ2-7; TRBD2 matches 14 bases. Material for sequencing was peripheral blood. The source of this sequence is a man aged 70 or older with acute or convalescent COVID-19. CDR3 bases: TGTGCCAGCAGGGAACGACTAGCGGGAGGGATCAACGAGCAGTACTTC. Translation: CASRERLAGGINEQYF.